The rows below give T cell receptor beta chains drawn from one sample of a study of T cell responses to AZD1222 COVID-19 vaccine. The repertoire was sequenced with immunoSEQ multiplex PCR; TCRdb's copy has only in-frame clones and lacks some. The table shows roughly 120,000 clones, with 85% to 90% occurring only once. Source: peripheral blood, taken 28 days after the second AZD1222 dose. The receptor set was obtained from an adult who received the AZD1222 COVID-19 vaccine. The CDR3 runs from the conserved cysteine through the conserved F or W. The D gene is left open where the match is weak. Size tells how often a clone was seen (once, few, many) or the class of an expanded clone, and some rows leave it out.

>.|TRBD1|TRBV19|15|TRBJ2-2
CASSRDREFGGELFF
TGTGCCAGTAGCCGGGACAGGGAGTTTGGCGGGGAGCTGTTTTTT
>.|.|TRBV7-7|13|TRBJ2-5
CASSLGEAETQYF
TGTGCCAGCAGCTTAGGTGAGGCCGAGACCCAGTACTTC
>.|.|TRBV21-1|19|TRBJ2-6
CASGAKGADRGNGANVLTF
TGTGCCAGCGGGGCGAAGGGGGCTGACAGGGGAAATGGGGCCAACGTCCTGACTTTC
>.|.|TRBV29-1|15|TRBJ1-1
CSVEVVQTENTEAFF
TGCAGCGTTGAAGTGGTGCAGACCGAGAACACTGAAGCTTTCTTT
>.|TRBD2|TRBV4-1|20|TRBJ2-1
CASSQDLGLAGLSSYNEQFF
TGCGCCAGCAGCCAAGACCTGGGACTAGCGGGGCTAAGCTCCTACAATGAGCAGTTCTTC
>.|.|TRBV12-5|12|TRBJ2-1
CASALSYNEQFF
TGTGCTAGTGCCCTTTCTTACAATGAGCAGTTCTTC
>.|TRBD2|TRBV4-3|17|TRBJ2-1
CASSHALAGGRYNEQFF
TGCGCCAGCAGCCACGCACTAGCGGGGGGGAGGTACAATGAGCAGTTCTTC
>.|TRBD1|TRBV7-9|13|TRBJ1-2
CASSLAGGGGYTF
TGTGCCAGCAGCTTAGCAGGGGGCGGTGGCTACACCTTC
>.|.|TRBV24-1|14|TRBJ1-5
CATKVPGWGAPQHF
TGTGCCACCAAGGTTCCAGGCTGGGGTGCGCCCCAGCATTTT
>.|.|TRBV28|14|TRBJ1-5
CASSLVGYNQPQHF
TGTGCCAGCAGTTTAGTGGGGTACAATCAGCCCCAGCATTTT
>once|TRBD1|TRBV6-5|14|TRBJ1-1
CASSLTGRNTEAFF
TGTGCCAGCAGTTTGACAGGGAGGAACACTGAAGCTTTCTTT
>once|.|TRBV7-8|15|TRBJ1-5
CASSLEVGSNQPQHF
TGTGCCAGCAGCTTAGAGGTCGGAAGCAATCAGCCCCAGCATTTT
>.|.|TRBV12-5|12|TRBJ1-1
CASGPGGTEAFF
TGTGCTAGTGGCCCCGGGGGGACTGAAGCTTTCTTT
>few|.|TRBV11-3|14|TRBJ2-2
CASRSQSRGGELFF
TGTGCCAGCAGGTCCCAATCACGGGGCGGGGAGCTGTTTTTT
>.|.|TRBV6-6|11|TRBJ2-4
CASSSKGIQYF
TGTGCCAGCAGCTCAAAGGGCATTCAGTACTTC
>.|.|TRBV6-4|16|TRBJ2-1
CASSVELGTSYNEQFF
TGTGCCAGCAGTGTCGAACTCGGCACCTCCTACAATGAGCAGTTCTTC
>few|TRBD2|TRBV29-1|13|TRBJ2-7
CSVCAGVTYEQYF
TGCAGCGTTTGCGCGGGAGTGACCTACGAGCAGTACTTC
>.|.|TRBV11-2|15|TRBJ1-5
CASSLAGSGNQPQHF
TGTGCCAGCAGCTTAGCCGGTTCCGGCAATCAGCCCCAGCATTTT
>.|.|TRBV12-3/TRBV12-4|11|TRBJ2-1
CASGLKNEQFF
TGTGCCAGCGGCTTGAAAAATGAGCAGTTCTTC
>.|.|TRBV29-1|13|TRBJ1-3
CSVPGDSGNTIYF
TGCAGCGTTCCGGGCGACTCTGGAAACACCATATATTTT
>.|TRBD2|TRBV7-2|16|TRBJ2-1
CASSPSSGGGYNEQFF
TGTGCCAGCAGCCCATCTAGCGGGGGAGGCTACAATGAGCAGTTCTTC
>.|TRBD2|TRBV7-9|16|TRBJ2-3
CASSLPAGALTDTQYF
TGTGCCAGCAGCTTGCCAGCGGGAGCGTTAACAGATACGCAGTATTTT
>once|TRBD1|TRBV19|13|TRBJ1-2
CASSNDRGPGYTF
TGTGCCAGTAGTAACGACAGGGGCCCGGGCTACACCTTC
>.|TRBD2|TRBV30|14|TRBJ2-3
CAWVTSGGTDTQYF
TGTGCCTGGGTGACTAGCGGGGGAACAGATACGCAGTATTTT
>.|TRBD1|TRBV5-6|14|TRBJ1-2
CASSLRDRGYGYTF
TGTGCCAGCAGCCTCCGGGACAGGGGCTATGGCTACACCTTC
>.|TRBD1|TRBV18|15|TRBJ1-1
CASSPQTGRSAEAFF
TGTGCCAGCTCACCTCAGACAGGGCGGAGCGCTGAAGCTTTCTTT
>.|.|TRBV18|13|TRBJ1-1
CASSPSGVPEAFF
TGTGCCAGCTCACCAAGTGGGGTCCCTGAAGCTTTCTTT
>.|TRBD1|TRBV6-5|12|TRBJ1-2
CASTPQGEGYTF
TGTGCCAGCACCCCACAGGGGGAGGGCTACACCTTC
>.|.|TRBV7-2|13|TRBJ2-7
CASSRDGLWEQYF
TGTGCCAGCAGTCGGGACGGACTATGGGAGCAGTACTTC
>.|TRBD2|TRBV3-1/TRBV3-2|16|TRBJ2-7
CASSQGLAGLGHEQYF
TGTGCCAGCAGCCAAGGACTAGCGGGGTTGGGTCACGAGCAGTACTTC
>.|TRBD1|TRBV19|13|TRBJ1-5
CASHRGINQPQHF
TGTGCCAGTCACAGGGGAATCAATCAGCCCCAGCATTTT